This T cell receptor beta chain was sequenced for a study of CD4 T cells in relation to SARS-CoV-2 and coronaviruses. Study overall: ViraFEST: approximately 10-day antigen culture of PBMCs, then TCR beta CDR3 sequencing.

The repertoire was sequenced with immunoSEQ multiplex PCR; TCRdb's copy has only in-frame clones and lacks some. The sample carries about 25,000 clones, over 60% recorded once. Before the COVID-19 pandemic, during about 2010-2018, CD4+ T cells were taken from unexposed donors. CD4+ T cells were isolated from the cells after about 11 days of culture. As cell numbers allowed, unexposed-donor CD4+ T cells faced SARS-CoV-2 S/N and four cold-coronavirus spikes. Half the medium was replaced with IL-2 medium on days 3 and 7. Study-wide results and caveats: In roughly 65% of donors, memory CD4+ clonotypes crossrecognized SARS-CoV-2 and at least one common cold coronavirus spike.

Turning to this clone: Its target is not known.

Germline CDR1 and CDR2: SEHNR and FQNEAQ (reference sequence). CDR3 length equals 17 residues. The V and J ends lost 5 bases and 5 bases, in that order; junction bases with no gene match: 18. Sequenced input: CD4+ T cells from PBMCs, cultured in vitro. The TCR was taken from a human donor in good health. The rearrangement uses TRBV7-9 and TRBJ2-7, with 7 bases matching TRBD1. The CDR3 loop reads CASSLDRIYGPNNEQYF. The CDR3 DNA follows: TGTGCCAGCAGCCTGGACAGGATTTACGGTCCGAACAACGAGCAGTACTTC.